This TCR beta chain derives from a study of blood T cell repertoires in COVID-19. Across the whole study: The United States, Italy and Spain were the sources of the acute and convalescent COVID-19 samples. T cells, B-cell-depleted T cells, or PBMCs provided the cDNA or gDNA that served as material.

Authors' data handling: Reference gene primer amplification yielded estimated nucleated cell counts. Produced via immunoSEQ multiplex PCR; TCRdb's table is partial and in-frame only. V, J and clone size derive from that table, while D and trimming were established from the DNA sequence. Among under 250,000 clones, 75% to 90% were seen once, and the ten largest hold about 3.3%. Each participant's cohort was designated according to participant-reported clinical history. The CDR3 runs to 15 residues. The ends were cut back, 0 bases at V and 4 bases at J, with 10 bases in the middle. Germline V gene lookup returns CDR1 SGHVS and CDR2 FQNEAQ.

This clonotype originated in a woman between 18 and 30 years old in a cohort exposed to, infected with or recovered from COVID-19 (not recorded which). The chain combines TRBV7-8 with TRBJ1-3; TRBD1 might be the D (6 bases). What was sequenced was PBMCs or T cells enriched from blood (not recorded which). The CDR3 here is CASSLAQGGGNTIYF. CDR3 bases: TGTGCCAGCAGCTTAGCACAGGGTGGAGGAAACACCATATATTTT.